This TCR beta chain originates from a study of blood T cell repertoires in COVID-19. The CDR3 runs to 15 residues. V lost 5 bases and J lost 2; bases outside the gene matches: 7. Germline V lookup: CDR1 SGHTA, CDR2 FQGNSA. Libraries were prepared by immunoSEQ multiplex PCR; TCRdb keeps only in-frame clonotypes and omits some of them. Of about 170,000 clones in the sample, about 86% are singletons; the top ten hold 3% to 4.5%. V usage is TRBV7-2 and J usage is TRBJ2-5; the match to TRBD1 covers 8 bases. The sample comprised peripheral blood. This sequence originates from a young man with active or convalescent COVID-19. The CDR3 coding sequence is TGTGCCAGCAGCCGTGGGACAGGTAATCAAGAGACCCAGTACTTC. Its protein product is CASSRGTGNQETQYF.